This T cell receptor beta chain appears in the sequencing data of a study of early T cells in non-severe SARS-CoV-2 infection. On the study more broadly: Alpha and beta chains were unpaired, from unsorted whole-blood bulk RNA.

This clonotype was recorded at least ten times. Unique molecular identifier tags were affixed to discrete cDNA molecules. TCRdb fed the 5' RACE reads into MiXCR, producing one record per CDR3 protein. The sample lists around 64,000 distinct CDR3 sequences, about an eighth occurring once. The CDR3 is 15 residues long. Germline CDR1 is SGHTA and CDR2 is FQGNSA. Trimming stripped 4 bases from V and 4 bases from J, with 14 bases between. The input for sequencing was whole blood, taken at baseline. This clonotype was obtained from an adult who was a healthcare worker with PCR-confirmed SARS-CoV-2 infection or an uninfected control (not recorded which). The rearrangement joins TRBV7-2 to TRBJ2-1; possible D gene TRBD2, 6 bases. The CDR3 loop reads CASSSPGLGYNEQFF. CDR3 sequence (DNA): TGTGCCAGCAGCTCACCGGGACTTGGGTACAATGAGCAGTTCTTC.